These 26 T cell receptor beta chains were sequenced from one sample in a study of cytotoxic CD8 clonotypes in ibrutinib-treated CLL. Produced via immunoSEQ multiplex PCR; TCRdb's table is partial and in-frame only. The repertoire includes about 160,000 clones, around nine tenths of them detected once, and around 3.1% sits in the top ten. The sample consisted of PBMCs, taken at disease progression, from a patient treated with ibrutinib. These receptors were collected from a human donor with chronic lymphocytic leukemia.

CDR3 nucleotides: TGTGCCAGCAGCACCGAATATAGCAATCAGCCCCAGCATTTT. Translated: CASSTEYSNQPQHF. This rearrangement joins TRBV21-1 to TRBJ1-5. TRBV21-1 is deemed a pseudogene. The CDR3 is made up of 14 amino acids.

CDR3 amino acids: CASSSRKDRETYDNEQFF. The CDR3 DNA reads as TGTGCCAGCAGCTCTAGAAAGGACAGGGAAACGTATGACAATGAGCAGTTCTTC. This chain uses TRBV7-3 with TRBJ2-1; 8 nucleotides agree with TRBD1. V shed 4 bases, J shed 5 bases, and the junction held 16 bases outside the gene matches. The CDR3 runs 18 residues. Germline CDR1 and CDR2: SGHTA and FQGTGA.

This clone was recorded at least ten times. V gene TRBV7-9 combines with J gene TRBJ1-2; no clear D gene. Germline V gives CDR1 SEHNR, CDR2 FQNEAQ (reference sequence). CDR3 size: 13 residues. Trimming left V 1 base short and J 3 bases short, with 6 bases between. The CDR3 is CASSLVQDYGYTF. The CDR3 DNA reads TGTGCCAGCAGCTTAGTTCAGGACTATGGCTACACCTTC.

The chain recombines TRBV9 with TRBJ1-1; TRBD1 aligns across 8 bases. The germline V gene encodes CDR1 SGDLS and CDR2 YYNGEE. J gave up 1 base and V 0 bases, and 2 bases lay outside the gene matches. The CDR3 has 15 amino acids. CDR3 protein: CASSVGTGGNTEAFF. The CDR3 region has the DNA TGTGCCAGCAGCGTAGGTACAGGGGGGAACACTGAAGCTTTCTTT.

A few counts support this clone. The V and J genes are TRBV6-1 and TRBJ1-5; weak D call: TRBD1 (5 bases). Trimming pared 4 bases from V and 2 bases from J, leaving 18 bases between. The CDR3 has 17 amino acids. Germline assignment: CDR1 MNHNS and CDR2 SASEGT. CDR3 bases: TGTGCCAGCAGTGCCACCGGGGCCGGGATACGCAATCAGCCCCAGCATTTT. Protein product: CASSATGAGIRNQPQHF.

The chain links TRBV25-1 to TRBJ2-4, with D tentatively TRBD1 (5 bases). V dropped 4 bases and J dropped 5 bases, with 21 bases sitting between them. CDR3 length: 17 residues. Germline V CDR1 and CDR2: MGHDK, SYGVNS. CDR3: CASSGRQNLLLENIQYF. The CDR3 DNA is TGTGCCAGCAGTGGCAGACAGAACCTACTACTCGAAAACATTCAGTACTTC.

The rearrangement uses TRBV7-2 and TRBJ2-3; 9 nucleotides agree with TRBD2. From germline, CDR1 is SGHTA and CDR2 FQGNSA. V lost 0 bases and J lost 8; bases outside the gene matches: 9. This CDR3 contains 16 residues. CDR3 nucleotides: TGTGCCAGCAGCTTAGCGCCTAGCGGGGTCCGTGGTACGCAGTATTTT. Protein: CASSLAPSGVRGTQYF.

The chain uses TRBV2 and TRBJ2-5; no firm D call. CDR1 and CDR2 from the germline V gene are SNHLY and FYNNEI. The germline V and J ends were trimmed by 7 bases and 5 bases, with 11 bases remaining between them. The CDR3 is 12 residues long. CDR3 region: CASTPSDETQYF. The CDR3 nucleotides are TGTGCCAGCACCCCCTCTGACGAGACCCAGTACTTC.

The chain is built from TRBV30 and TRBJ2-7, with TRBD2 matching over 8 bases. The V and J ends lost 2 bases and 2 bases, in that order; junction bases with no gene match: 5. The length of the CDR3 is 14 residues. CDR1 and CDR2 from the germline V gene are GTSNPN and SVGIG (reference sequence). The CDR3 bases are TGTGCCTGGAGTCGGCGGGAGGCACCCTACGAGCAGTACTTC. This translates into CAWSRREAPYEQYF.

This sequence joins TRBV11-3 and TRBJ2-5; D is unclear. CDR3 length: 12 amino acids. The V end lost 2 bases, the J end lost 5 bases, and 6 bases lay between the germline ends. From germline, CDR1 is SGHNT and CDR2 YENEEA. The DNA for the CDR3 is TGTGCCAGCAGCTTAACGGTCGAGACCCAGTACTTC. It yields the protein CASSLTVETQYF.

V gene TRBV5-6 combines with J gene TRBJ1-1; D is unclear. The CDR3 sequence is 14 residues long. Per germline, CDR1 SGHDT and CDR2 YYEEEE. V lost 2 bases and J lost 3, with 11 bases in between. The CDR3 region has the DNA TGTGCCAGCAGCTTTATTGAGGGTCACACTGAAGCTTTCTTT. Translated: CASSFIEGHTEAFF.

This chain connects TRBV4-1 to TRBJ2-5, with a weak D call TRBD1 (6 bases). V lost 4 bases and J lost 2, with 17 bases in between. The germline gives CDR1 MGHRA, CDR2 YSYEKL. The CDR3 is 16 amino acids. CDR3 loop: CASSREGTQNQETQYF. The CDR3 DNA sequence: TGCGCCAGCAGCCGGGAAGGGACACAAAATCAAGAGACCCAGTACTTC.

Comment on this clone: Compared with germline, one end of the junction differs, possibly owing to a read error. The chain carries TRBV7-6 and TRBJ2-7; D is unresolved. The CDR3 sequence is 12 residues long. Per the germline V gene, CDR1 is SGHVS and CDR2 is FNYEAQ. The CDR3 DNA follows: TGTGCCAGCAGCTCGTCCAACTACGGGCAGTACTTC. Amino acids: CASSSSNYGQYF.

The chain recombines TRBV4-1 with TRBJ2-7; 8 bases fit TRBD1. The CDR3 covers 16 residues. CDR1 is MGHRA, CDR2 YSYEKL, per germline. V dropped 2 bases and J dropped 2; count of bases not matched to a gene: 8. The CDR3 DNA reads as TGCGCCAGCAGCCAACGTTCCGGGACAGGAACCTACGAGCAGTACTTC. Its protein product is CASSQRSGTGTYEQYF.

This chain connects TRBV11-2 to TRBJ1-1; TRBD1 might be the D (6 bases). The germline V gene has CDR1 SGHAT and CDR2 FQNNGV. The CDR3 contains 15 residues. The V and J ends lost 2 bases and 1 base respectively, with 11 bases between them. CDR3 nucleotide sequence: TGTGCCAGCAGCTTACGGGGGGCGGGGAACACTGAAGCTTTCTTT. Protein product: CASSLRGAGNTEAFF.

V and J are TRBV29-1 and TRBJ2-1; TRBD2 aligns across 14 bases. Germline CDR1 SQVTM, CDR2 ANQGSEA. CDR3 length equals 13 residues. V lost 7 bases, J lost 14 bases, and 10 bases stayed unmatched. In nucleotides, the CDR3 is TGCAGCGCCACGACTAGCGGGAGGGGATTGGAGTTCTTC. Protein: CSATTSGRGLEFF.

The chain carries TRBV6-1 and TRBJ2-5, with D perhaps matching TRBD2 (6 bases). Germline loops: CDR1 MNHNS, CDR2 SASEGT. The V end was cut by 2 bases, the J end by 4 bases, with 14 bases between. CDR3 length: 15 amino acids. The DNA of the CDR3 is TGTGCCAGCAGTGAAATGGGGGGAGCGGGAGAGACCCAGTACTTC. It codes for CASSEMGGAGETQYF.

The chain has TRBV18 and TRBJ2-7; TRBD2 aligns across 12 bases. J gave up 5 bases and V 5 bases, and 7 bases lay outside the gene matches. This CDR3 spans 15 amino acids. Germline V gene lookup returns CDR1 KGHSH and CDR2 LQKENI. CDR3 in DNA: TGTGCCAGCTCATCACAGACTAGCGGGAGCCACGAGCAGTACTTC. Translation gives CASSSQTSGSHEQYF.

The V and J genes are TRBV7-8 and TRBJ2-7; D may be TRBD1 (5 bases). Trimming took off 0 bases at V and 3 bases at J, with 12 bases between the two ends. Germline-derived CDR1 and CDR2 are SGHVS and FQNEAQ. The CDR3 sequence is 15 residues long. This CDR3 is CASSLAPGLNYEQYF. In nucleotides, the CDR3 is TGTGCCAGCAGCTTAGCACCAGGGCTAAACTACGAGCAGTACTTC.

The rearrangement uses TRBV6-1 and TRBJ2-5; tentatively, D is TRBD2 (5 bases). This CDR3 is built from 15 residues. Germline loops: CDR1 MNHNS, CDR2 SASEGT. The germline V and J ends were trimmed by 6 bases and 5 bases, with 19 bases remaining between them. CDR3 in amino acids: CASSDTGSPKETQYF. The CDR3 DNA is TGTGCCAGCAGCGACACGGGGAGCCCGAAGGAGACCCAGTACTTC.

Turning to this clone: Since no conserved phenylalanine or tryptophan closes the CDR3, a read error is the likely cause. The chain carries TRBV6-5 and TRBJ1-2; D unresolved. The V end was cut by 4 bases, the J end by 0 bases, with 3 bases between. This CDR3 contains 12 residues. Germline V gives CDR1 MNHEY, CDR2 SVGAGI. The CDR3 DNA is TGTGCCAGCAGTTCCCCTAACTATGGCTACACCCTC. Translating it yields CASSSPNYGYTL.

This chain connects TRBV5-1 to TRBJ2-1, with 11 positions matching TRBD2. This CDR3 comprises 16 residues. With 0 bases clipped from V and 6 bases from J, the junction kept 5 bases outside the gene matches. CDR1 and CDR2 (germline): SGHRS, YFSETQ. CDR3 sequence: CASSLDPSGRSNEQFF. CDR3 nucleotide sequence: TGCGCCAGCAGCTTGGATCCTAGCGGGAGGAGCAATGAGCAGTTCTTC.

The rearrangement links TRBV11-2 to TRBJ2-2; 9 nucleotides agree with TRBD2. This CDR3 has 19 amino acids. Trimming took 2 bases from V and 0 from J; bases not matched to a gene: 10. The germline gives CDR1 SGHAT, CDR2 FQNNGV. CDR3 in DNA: TGTGCCAGCAGCTTATTGGCGGGAGGGCCTTTTGCGAACACCGGGGAGCTGTTTTTT. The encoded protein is CASSLLAGGPFANTGELFF.

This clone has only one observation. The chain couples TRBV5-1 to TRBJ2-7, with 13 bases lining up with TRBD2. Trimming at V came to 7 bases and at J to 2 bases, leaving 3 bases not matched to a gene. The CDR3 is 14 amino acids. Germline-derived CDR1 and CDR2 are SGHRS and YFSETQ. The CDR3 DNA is TGCGCCAGCCAGGGGACTAGCGGGACCTACGAGCAGTACTTC. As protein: CASQGTSGTYEQYF.

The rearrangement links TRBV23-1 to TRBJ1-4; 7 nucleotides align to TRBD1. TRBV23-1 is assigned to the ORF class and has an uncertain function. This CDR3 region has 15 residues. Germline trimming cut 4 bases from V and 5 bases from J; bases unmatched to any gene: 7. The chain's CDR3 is CASSRDRDLNEKLFF. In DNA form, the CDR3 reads TGCGCCAGCAGTCGTGACAGGGACTTGAATGAAAAACTGTTTTTT.

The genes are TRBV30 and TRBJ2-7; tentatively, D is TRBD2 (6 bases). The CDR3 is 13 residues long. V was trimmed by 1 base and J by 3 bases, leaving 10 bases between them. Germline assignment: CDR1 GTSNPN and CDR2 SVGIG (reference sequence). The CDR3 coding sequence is TGTGCCTGGAGTGCGGGGGTAGGCTACGAGCAGTACTTC. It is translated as CAWSAGVGYEQYF. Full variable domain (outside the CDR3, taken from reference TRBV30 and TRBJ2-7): SQTIHQWPATLVQPVGSPLSLECTVEGTSNPNLYWYRQAAGRGLQLLFYSVGIGQISSEVPQNLSASRPQDRQFILSSKKLLLSDSGFYLCAWSAGVGYEQYFGPGTRLTVT.